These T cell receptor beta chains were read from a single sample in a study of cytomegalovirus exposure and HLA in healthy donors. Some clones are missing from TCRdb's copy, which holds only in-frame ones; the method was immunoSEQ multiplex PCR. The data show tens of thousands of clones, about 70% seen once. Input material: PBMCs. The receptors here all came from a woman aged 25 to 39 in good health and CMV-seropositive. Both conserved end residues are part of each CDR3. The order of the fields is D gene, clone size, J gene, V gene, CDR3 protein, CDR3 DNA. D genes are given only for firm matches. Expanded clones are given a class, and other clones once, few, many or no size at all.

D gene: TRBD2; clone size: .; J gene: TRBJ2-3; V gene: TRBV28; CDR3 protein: CASNGAGVLEDTQYF; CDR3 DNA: TGTGCCAGCAACGGGGCGGGAGTCTTGGAAGATACGCAGTATTTT
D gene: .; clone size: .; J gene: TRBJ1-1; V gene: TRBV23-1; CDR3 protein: CACGGEDPRNLNTEAFF; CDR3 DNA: TGCGCCTGCGGGGGGGAAGATCCGAGAAACTTAAACACTGAAGCTTTCTTT
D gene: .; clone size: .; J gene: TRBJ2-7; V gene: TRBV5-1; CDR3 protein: CASSPKHYEQYF; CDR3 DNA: TGCGCCAGCAGCCCTAAGCATTACGAGCAGTACTTC
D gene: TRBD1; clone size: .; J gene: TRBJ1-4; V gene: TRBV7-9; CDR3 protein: CASSPRGQGANEKLFF; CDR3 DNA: TGTGCCAGCAGCCCGCGTGGACAGGGTGCTAATGAAAAACTGTTTTTT
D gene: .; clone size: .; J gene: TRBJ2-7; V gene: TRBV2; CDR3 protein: CASSAPRNSYEQYF; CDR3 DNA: TGTGCCAGCAGTGCCCCCAGAAACTCCTACGAGCAGTACTTC
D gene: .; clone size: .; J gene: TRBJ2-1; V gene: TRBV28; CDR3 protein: CASSLPSVAENEQFF; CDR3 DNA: TGTGCCAGCAGTTTGCCGTCCGTAGCTGAGAATGAGCAGTTCTTC
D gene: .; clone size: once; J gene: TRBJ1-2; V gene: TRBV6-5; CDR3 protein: CASKGGGNYGYTF; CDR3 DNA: TGTGCCAGCAAGGGCGGGGGCAACTATGGCTACACCTTC
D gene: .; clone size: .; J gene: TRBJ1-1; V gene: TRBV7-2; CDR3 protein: CASSPRDSHTEAFF; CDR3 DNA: TGTGCCAGCAGCCCTCGCGACAGTCACACTGAAGCTTTCTTT
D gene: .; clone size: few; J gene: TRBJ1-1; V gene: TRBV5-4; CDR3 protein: CASGSGRKNTEAFF; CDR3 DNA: TGTGCCAGCGGTTCAGGAAGGAAGAACACTGAAGCTTTCTTT
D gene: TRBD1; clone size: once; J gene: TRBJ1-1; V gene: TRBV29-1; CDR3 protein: CSASPGQGAEAFF; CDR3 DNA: TGCAGCGCCTCCCCGGGACAGGGGGCTGAAGCTTTCTTT
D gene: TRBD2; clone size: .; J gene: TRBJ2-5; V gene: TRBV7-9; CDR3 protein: CASSTGLVLGTQYF; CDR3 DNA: TGTGCCAGCAGCACGGGACTAGTCCTAGGGACCCAGTACTTC
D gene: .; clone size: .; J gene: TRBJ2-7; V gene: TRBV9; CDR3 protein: CASSPSLGGAQYF; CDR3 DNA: TGTGCCAGCAGCCCGAGCCTAGGGGGGGCGCAGTACTTC
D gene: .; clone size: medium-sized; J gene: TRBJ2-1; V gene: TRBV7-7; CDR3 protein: CASSTDILSYNEQFF; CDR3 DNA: TGTGCTAGCAGCACAGACATTCTCTCCTACAATGAGCAGTTCTTC
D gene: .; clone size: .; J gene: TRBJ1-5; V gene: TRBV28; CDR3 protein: CASSLRNQPQHF; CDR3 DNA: TGTGCCAGCAGTTTACGTAATCAGCCCCAGCATTTT
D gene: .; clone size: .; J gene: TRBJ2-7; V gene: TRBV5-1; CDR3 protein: CASSFTQGHYEQYF; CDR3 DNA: TGCGCCAGCAGCTTTACACAGGGCCACTACGAGCAGTACTTC
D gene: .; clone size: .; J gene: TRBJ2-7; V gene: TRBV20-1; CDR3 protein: CSAYGGEQYF; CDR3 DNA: TGCAGTGCTTACGGCGGCGAGCAGTACTTC
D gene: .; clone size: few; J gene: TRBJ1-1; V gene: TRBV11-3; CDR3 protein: CASSLDRGTEAFF; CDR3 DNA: TGTGCCAGCAGCTTAGATCGGGGCACTGAAGCTTTCTTT
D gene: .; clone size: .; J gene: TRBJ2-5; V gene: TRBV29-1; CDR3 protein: CSARAGERGTQYF; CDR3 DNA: TGCAGCGCTAGGGCTGGGGAACGGGGGACCCAGTACTTC
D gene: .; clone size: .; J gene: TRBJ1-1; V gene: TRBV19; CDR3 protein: CASNQGMNTEAFF; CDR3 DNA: TGTGCCAGTAACCAGGGGATGAACACTGAAGCTTTCTTT
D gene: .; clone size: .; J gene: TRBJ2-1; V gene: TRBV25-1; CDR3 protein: CASSELVEQFF; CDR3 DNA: TGTGCCAGCAGTGAATTAGTTGAGCAGTTCTTC
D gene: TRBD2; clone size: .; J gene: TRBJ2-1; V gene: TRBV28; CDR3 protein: CASSLRRGTSGTSEQFF; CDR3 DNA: TGTGCCAGCAGTTTGCGGAGAGGGACTAGCGGAACCTCTGAGCAGTTCTTC
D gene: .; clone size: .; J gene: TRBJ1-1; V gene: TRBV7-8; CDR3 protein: CASSPQGWTEAFF; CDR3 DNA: TGTGCCAGCAGCCCCCAGGGTTGGACTGAAGCTTTCTTT
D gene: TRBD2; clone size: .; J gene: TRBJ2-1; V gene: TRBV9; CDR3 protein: CASSVVGGGLAGSEQFF; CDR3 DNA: TGTGCCAGCAGCGTAGTGGGGGGGGGACTAGCGGGAAGCGAGCAGTTCTTC
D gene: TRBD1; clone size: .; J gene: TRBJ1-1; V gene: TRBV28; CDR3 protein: CASTPSEGQSKGAFF; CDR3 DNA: TGTGCCAGCACCCCATCTGAGGGACAGTCAAAGGGAGCTTTCTTT
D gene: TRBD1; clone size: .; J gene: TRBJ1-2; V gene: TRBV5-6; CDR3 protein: CASSIRDRVGYTF; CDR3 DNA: TGTGCCAGCAGCATCCGGGACAGGGTCGGCTACACCTTC
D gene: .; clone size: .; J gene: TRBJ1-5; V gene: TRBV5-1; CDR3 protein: CASSSGEGRGPQHF; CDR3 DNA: TGCGCCAGCAGCTCAGGTGAGGGGCGGGGGCCCCAGCATTTT
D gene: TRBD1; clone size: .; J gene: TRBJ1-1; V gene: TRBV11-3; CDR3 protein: CASSLFGTGGNTEAFF; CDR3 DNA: TGTGCCAGCAGCTTATTTGGGACAGGAGGAAACACTGAAGCTTTCTTT
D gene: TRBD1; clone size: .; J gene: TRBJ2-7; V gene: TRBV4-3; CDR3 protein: CASSQDRKAYRGYEQYF; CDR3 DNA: TGCGCCAGCAGCCAAGATAGAAAGGCTTACAGGGGCTACGAGCAGTACTTC
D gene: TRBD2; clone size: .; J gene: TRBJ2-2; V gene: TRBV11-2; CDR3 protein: CASSPTSGRIGELFF; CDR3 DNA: TGTGCCAGCAGCCCCACGAGCGGGAGGATCGGGGAGCTGTTTTTT
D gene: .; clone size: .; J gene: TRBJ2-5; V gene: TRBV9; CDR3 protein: CASSVGPTSETQYF; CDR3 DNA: TGTGCCAGCAGCGTAGGACCCACTAGCGAGACCCAGTACTTC
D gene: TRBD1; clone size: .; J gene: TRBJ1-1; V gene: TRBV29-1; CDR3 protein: CSVSRGDTEAFF; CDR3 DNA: TGCAGCGTCTCCAGGGGGGACACTGAAGCTTTCTTT
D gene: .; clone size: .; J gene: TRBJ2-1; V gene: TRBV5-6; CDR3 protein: CASSPTTGYHEQFF; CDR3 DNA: TGTGCCAGCAGCCCCACCACAGGGTACCATGAGCAGTTCTTC
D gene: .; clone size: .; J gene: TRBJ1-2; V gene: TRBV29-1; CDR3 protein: CSVDDAGVPYGYTF; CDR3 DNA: TGCAGCGTTGACGACGCAGGGGTGCCCTATGGCTACACCTTC
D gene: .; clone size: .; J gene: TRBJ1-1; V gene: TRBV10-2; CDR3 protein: CASSEWGGSNTEAFF; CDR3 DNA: TGCGCCAGCAGTGAGTGGGGTGGGAGTAACACTGAAGCTTTCTTT
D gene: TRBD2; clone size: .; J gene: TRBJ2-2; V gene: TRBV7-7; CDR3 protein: CASSPASGRRELFF; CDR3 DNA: TGTGCCAGCAGCCCCGCTAGCGGGAGGAGGGAGCTGTTTTTT
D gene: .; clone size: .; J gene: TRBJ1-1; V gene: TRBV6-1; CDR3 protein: CASSERQGTTEAFF; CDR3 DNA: TGTGCCAGCAGTGAGAGGCAGGGGACAACTGAAGCTTTCTTT
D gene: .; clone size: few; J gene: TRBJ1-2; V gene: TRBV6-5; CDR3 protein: CASSPAEGANYGYTF; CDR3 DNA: TGTGCCAGCAGCCCCGCAGAGGGAGCTAACTATGGCTACACCTTC
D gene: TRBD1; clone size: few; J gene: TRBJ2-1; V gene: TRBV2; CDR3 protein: CASSPRDRGYNEQFF; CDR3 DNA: TGTGCCAGCAGCCCCCGGGACAGGGGGTACAATGAGCAGTTCTTC
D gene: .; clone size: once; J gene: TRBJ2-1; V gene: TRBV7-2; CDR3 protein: CASSSLGGGHYNEQFF; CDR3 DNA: TGTGCCAGCAGCTCACTGGGGGGAGGCCACTACAATGAGCAGTTCTTC
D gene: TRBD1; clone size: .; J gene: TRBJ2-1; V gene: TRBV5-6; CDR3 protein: CASSARDRVNEQFF; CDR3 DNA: TGTGCCAGCAGCGCACGGGACAGGGTAAATGAGCAGTTCTTC
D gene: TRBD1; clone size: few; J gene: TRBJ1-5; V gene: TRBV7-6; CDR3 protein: CASSSYRTGPNQPQHF; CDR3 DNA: TGTGCCAGCAGCTCCTACAGGACAGGGCCTAATCAGCCCCAGCATTTT
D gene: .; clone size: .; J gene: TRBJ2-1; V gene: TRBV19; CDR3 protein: CASRDSSYNEQFF; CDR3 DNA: TGTGCCAGTAGGGACTCCTCCTACAATGAGCAGTTCTTC
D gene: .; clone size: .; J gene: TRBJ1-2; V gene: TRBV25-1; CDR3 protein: CASSFFDSSYGYTF; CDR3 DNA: TGTGCCAGCAGTTTTTTTGACAGCTCCTATGGCTACACCTTC
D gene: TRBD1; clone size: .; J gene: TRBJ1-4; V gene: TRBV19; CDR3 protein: CASSGTGEEKLFF; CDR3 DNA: TGTGCCAGTAGTGGGACAGGGGAGGAAAAACTGTTTTTT
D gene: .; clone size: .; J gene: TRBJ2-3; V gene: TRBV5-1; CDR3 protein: CASSLSSGSTDTQYF; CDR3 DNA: TGCGCCAGCAGCTTGAGTAGCGGCAGCACAGATACGCAGTATTTT
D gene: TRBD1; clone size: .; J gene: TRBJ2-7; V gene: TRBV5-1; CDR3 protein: CASSFNPGQGHEQYF; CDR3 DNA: TGCGCCAGCAGCTTCAATCCGGGACAGGGCCACGAGCAGTACTTC
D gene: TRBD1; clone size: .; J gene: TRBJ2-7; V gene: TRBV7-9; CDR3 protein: CASSLGTAVYEQYF; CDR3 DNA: TGTGCCAGCAGCCTGGGGACAGCGGTCTACGAGCAGTACTTC
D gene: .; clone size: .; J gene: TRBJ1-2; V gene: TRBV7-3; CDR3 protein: CASSSTGSPGYTF; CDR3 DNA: TGTGCCAGCAGCTCGACTGGATCTCCTGGCTACACCTTC
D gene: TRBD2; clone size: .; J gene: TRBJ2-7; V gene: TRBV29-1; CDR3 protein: CSVDVAGGSYEQYF; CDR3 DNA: TGCAGCGTTGACGTAGCGGGAGGTTCCTACGAGCAGTACTTC
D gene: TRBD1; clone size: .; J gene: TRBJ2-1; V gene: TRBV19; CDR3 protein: CASSHRGLEQFF; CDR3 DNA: TGTGCCAGTTCACACAGGGGGCTTGAGCAGTTCTTC
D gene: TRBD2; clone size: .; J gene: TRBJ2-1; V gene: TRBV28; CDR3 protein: CASSPLAGAYNEQFF; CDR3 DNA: TGTGCCAGCAGTCCTCTAGCGGGAGCGTACAATGAGCAGTTCTTC
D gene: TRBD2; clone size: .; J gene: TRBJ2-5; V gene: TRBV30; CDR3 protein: CAWSKRLAGETQYF; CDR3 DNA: TGTGCCTGGTCCAAACGACTAGCGGGAGAGACCCAGTACTTC
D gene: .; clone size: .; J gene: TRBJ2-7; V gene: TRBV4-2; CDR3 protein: CASSQSRESSYEQYF; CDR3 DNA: TGTGCCAGCAGCCAATCCAGGGAAAGCTCCTACGAGCAGTACTTC
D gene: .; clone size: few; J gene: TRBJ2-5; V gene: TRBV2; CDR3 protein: CASNGGETQYF; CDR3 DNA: TGTGCCAGCAACGGCGGGGAGACCCAGTACTTC